This passage covers 18 T cell receptor beta chains from one sample sequenced in a study of cytomegalovirus exposure and HLA in healthy donors. A multiplex PCR was run with 60 Vbeta primers and 13 Jbeta primers. Generated by immunoSEQ multiplex PCR, the TCRdb table keeps only in-frame clones and is missing some. In the table there are about 89,000 clones, roughly 85% of which are singletons. The sequenced sample consisted of PBMCs. The receptor set was obtained from a man aged 35 to 55 in good health and CMV-seropositive.

The CDR3: CASSYGSGRRDGYTF. CDR3 DNA sequence: TGTGCCAGCAGTTACGGCTCAGGGCGGCGAGATGGCTACACCTTC. The chain recombines TRBV6-6 with TRBJ1-2, with a tentative D call TRBD1 (5 bases). There are 15 residues in the CDR3. Trimming stripped 2 bases from V and 6 bases from J, with 16 bases between. CDR1 and CDR2 (germline): MNHNY, SVGAGI (reference sequence).

The V gene is TRBV11-2, the J gene TRBJ1-5, with a tentative D call TRBD1 (6 bases). V dropped 6 bases and J dropped 1 base, with 10 bases sitting between them. The CDR3 covers 14 residues. Germline V gene data show CDR1 as SGHAT and CDR2 as FQNNGV. CDR3 protein: CASRQGWSNQPQHF. The CDR3 DNA is TGTGCCAGCAGACAGGGTTGGAGCAATCAGCCCCAGCATTTT.

The CDR3 loop is CASSRGTSANEQFF. DNA of the CDR3: TGCGCCAGCAGTAGGGGGACTAGCGCGAATGAGCAGTTCTTC. V gene TRBV10-1 combines with J gene TRBJ2-1, with 10 bases lining up with TRBD2. From germline, CDR1 is WNHNN and CDR2 SYGVQD (reference sequence). The CDR3 length is 14 residues. V dropped 5 bases and J dropped 7; count of bases not matched to a gene: 5.

The rearrangement joins TRBV30 to TRBJ1-1; 10 bases fit TRBD1. There are 13 residues in the CDR3. After removal of 5 bases from V and 11 bases from J, the junction contained 11 bases not matched to a gene. From germline, CDR1 is GTSNPN and CDR2 SVGIG (reference sequence). The DNA of the CDR3 is TGTGCCTGGGGAGGGGACAGGGGAAGCGTTGCTTTCTTT. Amino acids: CAWGGDRGSVAFF. The full variable domain, its missing parts supplied by reference TRBV30 and TRBJ1-1, is SQTIHQWPATLVQPVGSPLSLECTVEGTSNPNLYWYRQAAGRGLQLLFYSVGIGQISSEVPQNLSASRPQDRQFILSSKKLLLSDSGFYLCAWGGDRGSVAFFGQGTRLTVV.

For the CDR3, the DNA is TGTGCCATCAGTGATGGGGACAGGGTTATGGAGACCCAGTACTTC. It yields the protein CAISDGDRVMETQYF. This chain connects TRBV10-3 to TRBJ2-5; 9 bases are shared with TRBD1. This CDR3 has 15 residues. CDR1 is ENHRY and CDR2 is SYGVKD in the germline V gene. V shed 3 bases and J 5 bases; nucleotides not matched to a gene: 7.

The J gene is TRBJ2-6, the V gene TRBV6-5; TRBD2 is a possible D gene (6 bases). Trimming took off 10 bases at V and 4 bases at J, with 11 bases between the two ends. The CDR3 is 13 residues long. Per germline, CDR1 MNHEY and CDR2 SVGAGI. The CDR3 region has the DNA TGTGCCATCAGGGCGGGGGGGGCCAACGTCCTGACTTTC. Its translation: CAIRAGGANVLTF.

The chain uses TRBV1 and TRBJ2-7; the table's D call, TRBD2, was not checked against the DNA. TRBV1 is termed a pseudogene. This CDR3 spans 16 amino acids. CDR3 region: CTSSQEGTSSSYEQYF. The CDR3 region has the DNA TGCACCAGCAGCCAAGAGGGGACTAGTTCTTCCTACGAGCAGTACTTC.

This chain joins TRBV4-1 and TRBJ1-6, with D unresolved. Trimming shortened V by 0 bases and J by 7 bases, and 10 bases separated the two germline ends. The germline V gene has CDR1 MGHRA and CDR2 YSYEKL. The CDR3 is made up of 15 amino acids. The CDR3 nucleotides read TGCGCCAGCAGCCAAGATCTGCGGGAAAATTCACCCCTCCACTTT. Encoded protein: CASSQDLRENSPLHF.

Details on this clone: An end of the junction differs from the germline gene, which may be a read error. The chain couples TRBV7-9 to TRBJ2-3, with a tentative D call TRBD1 (7 bases). The CDR3 runs 16 residues. CDR1 is SEHNR and CDR2 is FQNEAQ in the germline V gene (reference sequence). The DNA for the CDR3 is TGTTCCAGCAGCTTAGGGGTCAGGGGGGACGCAGATACGCAGTATTTT. It codes for CSSSLGVRGDADTQYF.

The CDR3 DNA reads TGTGCCAGCAGCGAGGACAGGGGGGATGAAAAACTGTTTTTT. Translation: CASSEDRGDEKLFF. The chain couples TRBV7-9 to TRBJ1-4; 10 positions agree with TRBD1. V shed 5 bases and J 6 bases; nucleotides not matched to a gene: 3. From germline, CDR1 is SEHNR and CDR2 FQNEAQ (reference sequence). The length of the CDR3 is 14 residues.

This chain joins TRBV6-6 and TRBJ2-1; maybe TRBD2 (5 bases). V lost 2 bases and J 0 bases, leaving 11 bases between the germline ends. The germline gives CDR1 MNHNY, CDR2 SVGAGI (reference sequence). The CDR3 runs 16 residues. The CDR3 protein is CASSYRSGSSYNEQFF. CDR3 DNA: TGTGCCAGCAGTTACAGGAGCGGAAGCTCCTACAATGAGCAGTTCTTC.

The rearrangement joins TRBV7-8 to TRBJ2-7; D is possibly TRBD2 (6 bases). V dropped 0 bases and J dropped 0 bases, with 9 bases sitting between them. Germline loops: CDR1 SGHVS, CDR2 FQNEAQ. This CDR3 contains 15 residues. The CDR3 DNA is TGTGCCAGCAGCTTAGCGGGGGAGGACTCCTACGAGCAGTACTTC. Residues: CASSLAGEDSYEQYF.

In nucleotides, the CDR3 is TGTGCCAGCGCCGGGTCTGGGGCCAACGTCCTGACTTTC. Protein product: CASAGSGANVLTF. The rearrangement uses TRBV7-3 and TRBJ2-6; D gene ambiguous. CDR1 and CDR2 (germline): SGHTA, FQGTGA. V dropped 8 bases and J dropped 1 base, with 6 bases sitting between them. The CDR3 has 13 residues.

This chain uses TRBV7-2 with TRBJ2-7, with TRBD2 identical over 8 bases. The trim removed 1 base at V and 7 bases at J, leaving 15 bases unmatched. Germline V gene data show CDR1 as SGHTA and CDR2 as FQGNSA. This CDR3 spans 17 amino acids. The CDR3 sequence: CASSLVSGATSGGEQYF. In DNA form, the CDR3 reads TGTGCCAGCAGCTTAGTATCGGGGGCTACTAGCGGTGGGGAGCAGTACTTC.

This clone occurred a few times. The rearrangement joins TRBV5-1 to TRBJ2-7; possibly TRBD2 for D (7 bases). CDR1 and CDR2 (germline): SGHRS, YFSETQ. V was shortened by 4 bases and J by 3 bases, with 11 bases between the two germline ends. The CDR3 is 13 residues long. The CDR3 DNA reads TGCGCCAGCAGCGGGGGGGCAGTCTACGAGCAGTACTTC. This codes for CASSGGAVYEQYF. Combining the CDR3 with reference TRBV5-1 and TRBJ2-7 gives the whole variable domain KAGVTQTPRYLIKTRGQQVTLSCSPISGHRSVSWYQQTPGQGLQFLFEYFSETQRNKGNFPGRFSGRQFSNSRSEMNVSTLELGDSALYLCASSGGAVYEQYFGPGTRLTVT.

The V and J genes are TRBV5-1 and TRBJ1-4; D may be TRBD1 (5 bases). CDR1 is SGHRS, CDR2 YFSETQ, per germline. The CDR3 totals 15 residues. The germline V and J ends were trimmed by 2 bases and 4 bases, with 12 bases remaining between them. In DNA form, the CDR3 reads TGCGCCAGCAGCTTATCGGTGGGGCTTAATGAAAAACTGTTTTTT. Amino acids: CASSLSVGLNEKLFF.

The V call is TRBV4-2, the J call TRBJ2-2; D is perhaps TRBD2 (6 bases). The CDR3 consists of 15 residues. CDR1 is LGHNA and CDR2 is YNFKEQ in the germline V gene. Trimming removed 1 base at V and 0 bases at J, with 6 bases between. The CDR3 DNA reads TGTGCCAGCAGCCAAGGGGAGGCGAACACCGGGGAGCTGTTTTTT. The encoded protein is CASSQGEANTGELFF.

This sequence joins TRBV4-1 and TRBJ2-1, with 8 bases identical to TRBD2. Germline trimming cut 4 bases from V and 5 bases from J; bases unmatched to any gene: 1. CDR3 length: 13 amino acids. Germline CDR1 is MGHRA and CDR2 is YSYEKL. The chain's CDR3 is CASSPGGDNEQFF. CDR3 DNA: TGCGCCAGCAGCCCGGGGGGGGACAATGAGCAGTTCTTC.